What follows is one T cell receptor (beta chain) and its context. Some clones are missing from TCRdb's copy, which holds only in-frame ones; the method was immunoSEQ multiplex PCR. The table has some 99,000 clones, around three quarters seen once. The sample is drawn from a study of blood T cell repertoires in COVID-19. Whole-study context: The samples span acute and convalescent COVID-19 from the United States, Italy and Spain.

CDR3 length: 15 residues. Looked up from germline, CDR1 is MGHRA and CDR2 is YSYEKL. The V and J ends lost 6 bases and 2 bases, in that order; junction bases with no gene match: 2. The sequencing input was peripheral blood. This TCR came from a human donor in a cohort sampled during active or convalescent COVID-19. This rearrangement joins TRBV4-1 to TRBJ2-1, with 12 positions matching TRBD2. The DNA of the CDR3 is TGCGCCAGCAGTCTAGCGGGGGGGCCCTACAATGAGCAGTTCTTC. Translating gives CASSLAGGPYNEQFF.